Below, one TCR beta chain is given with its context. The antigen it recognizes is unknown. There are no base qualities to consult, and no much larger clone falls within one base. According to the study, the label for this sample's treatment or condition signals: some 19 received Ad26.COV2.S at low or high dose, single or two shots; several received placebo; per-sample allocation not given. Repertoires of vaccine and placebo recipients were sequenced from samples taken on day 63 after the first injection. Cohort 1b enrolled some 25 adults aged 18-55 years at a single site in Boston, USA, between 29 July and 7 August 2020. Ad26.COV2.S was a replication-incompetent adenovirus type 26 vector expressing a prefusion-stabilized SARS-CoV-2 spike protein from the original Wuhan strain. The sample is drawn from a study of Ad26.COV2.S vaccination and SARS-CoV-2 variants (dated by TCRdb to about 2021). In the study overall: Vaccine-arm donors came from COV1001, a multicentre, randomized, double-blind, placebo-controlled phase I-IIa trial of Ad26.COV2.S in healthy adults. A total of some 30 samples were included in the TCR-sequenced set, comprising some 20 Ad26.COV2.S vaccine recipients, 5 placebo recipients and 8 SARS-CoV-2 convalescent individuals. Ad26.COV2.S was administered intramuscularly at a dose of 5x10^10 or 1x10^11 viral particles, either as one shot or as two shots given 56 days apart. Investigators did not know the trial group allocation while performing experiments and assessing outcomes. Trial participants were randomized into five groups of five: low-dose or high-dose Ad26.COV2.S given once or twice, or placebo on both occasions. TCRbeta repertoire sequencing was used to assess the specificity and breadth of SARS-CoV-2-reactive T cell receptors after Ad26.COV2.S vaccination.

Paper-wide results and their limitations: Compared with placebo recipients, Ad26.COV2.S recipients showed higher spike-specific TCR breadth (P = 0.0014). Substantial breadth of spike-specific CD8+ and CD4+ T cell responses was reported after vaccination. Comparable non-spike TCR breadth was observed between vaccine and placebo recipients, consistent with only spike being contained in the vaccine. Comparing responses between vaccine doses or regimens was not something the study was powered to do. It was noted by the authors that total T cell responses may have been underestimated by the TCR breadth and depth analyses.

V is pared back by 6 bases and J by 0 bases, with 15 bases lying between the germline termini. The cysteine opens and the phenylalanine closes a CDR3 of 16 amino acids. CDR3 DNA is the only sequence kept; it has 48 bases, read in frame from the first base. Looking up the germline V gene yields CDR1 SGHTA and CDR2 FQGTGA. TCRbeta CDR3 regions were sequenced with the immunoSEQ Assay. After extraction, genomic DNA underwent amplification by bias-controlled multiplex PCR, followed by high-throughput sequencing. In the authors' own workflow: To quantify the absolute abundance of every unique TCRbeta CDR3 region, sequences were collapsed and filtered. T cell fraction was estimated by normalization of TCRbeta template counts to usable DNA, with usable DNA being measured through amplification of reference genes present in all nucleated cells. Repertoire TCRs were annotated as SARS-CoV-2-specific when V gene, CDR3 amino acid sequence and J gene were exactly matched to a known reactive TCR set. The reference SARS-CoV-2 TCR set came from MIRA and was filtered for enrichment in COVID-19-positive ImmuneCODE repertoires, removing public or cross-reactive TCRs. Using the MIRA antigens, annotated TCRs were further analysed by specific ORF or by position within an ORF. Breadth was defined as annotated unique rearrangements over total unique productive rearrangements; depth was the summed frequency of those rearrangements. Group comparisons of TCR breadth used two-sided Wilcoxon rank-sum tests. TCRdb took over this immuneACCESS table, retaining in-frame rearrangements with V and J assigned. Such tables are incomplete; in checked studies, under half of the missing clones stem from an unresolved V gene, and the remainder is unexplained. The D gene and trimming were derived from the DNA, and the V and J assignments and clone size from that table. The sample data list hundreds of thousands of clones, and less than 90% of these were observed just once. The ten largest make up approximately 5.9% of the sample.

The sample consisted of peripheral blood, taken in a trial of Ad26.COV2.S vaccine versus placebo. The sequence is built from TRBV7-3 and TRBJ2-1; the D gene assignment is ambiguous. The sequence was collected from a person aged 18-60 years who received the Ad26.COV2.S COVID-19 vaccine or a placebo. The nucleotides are TGTGCCAGCAGTCCAAGGGTAGGAAGCTCCTACAATGAGCAGTTCTTC. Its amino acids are CASSPRVGSSYNEQFF. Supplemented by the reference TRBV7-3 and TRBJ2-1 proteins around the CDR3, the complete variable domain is GAGVSQTPSNKVTEKGKYVELRCDPISGHTALYWYRQSLGQGPEFLIYFQGTGAADDSGLPNDRFFAVRPEGSVSTLKIQRTERGDSAVYLCASSPRVGSSYNEQFFGPGTRLTVL.